The clone carrying this T cell receptor (beta chain) was counted once. The table came from immunoSEQ multiplex PCR; TCRdb's copy has only in-frame clones and leaves some out. The sample consists of under 300,000 clones, 70% to 90% of them appearing once. Germline-derived CDR1 and CDR2 are SGHVS and FQNEAQ. The CDR3 is 16 amino acids. Between the trimmed V and J ends, which lost 1 base and 0 bases, there was a span of 12 bases. This record comes from a study of blood T cell repertoires in COVID-19. The TCR sequence derives from a woman in her 70s with acute or convalescent COVID-19. The sequenced sample consisted of peripheral blood. V gene TRBV7-8 combines with J gene TRBJ1-2; D gene uncertain. The CDR3 reads CASSLVRGTANYGYTF. CDR3 bases: TGTGCCAGCAGCTTAGTTCGGGGAACAGCTAACTATGGCTACACCTTC. Together with reference TRBV7-8 and TRBJ1-2, the CDR3 gives the full variable domain: GAGVSQSPRYKVAKRGQDVALRCDPISGHVSLFWYQQALGQGPEFLTYFQNEAQLDKSGLPSDRFFAERPEGSVSTLKIQRTQQEDSAVYLCASSLVRGTANYGYTFGSGTRLTVV.